What follows are 4 T cell receptor beta chains derived from one specimen sequenced in a study of T-cell memory formation after mild COVID-19. TCRdb ran MiXCR on the 5' RACE reads and lists one entry per CDR3 protein. The sample gives approximately 82,000 distinct CDR3 sequences, roughly 13% of which show up once; around two fifths is in the top ten. The sequenced sample consisted of PBMCs or a T cell subset sorted from them (not recorded which). These receptors were obtained from a man aged 18 to 29 who had mild COVID-19 (a few samples of this study predate the infection). Cell type and time point are not known.

The genes are TRBV7-9 and TRBJ1-1, with TRBD1 identical over 8 bases. This CDR3 comprises 22 residues. The V gene end was trimmed by 4 bases and the J gene end by 0 bases; junction bases not matched to a gene: 25. The V gene's germline CDR1 is SEHNR and CDR2 FQNEAQ (reference sequence). The CDR3 coding sequence is TGTGCCAGCAGCTCCCCCTCCGGACAGGGTTTGTTTTTTGCTCTAATGAACACTGAAGCTTTCTTT. This gives the protein CASSSPSGQGLFFALMNTEAFF. The variable domain in full, with the rest retrieved from reference TRBV7-9 and TRBJ1-1, is DTGVSQNPRHKITKRGQNVTFRCDPISEHNRLYWYRQTLGQGPEFLTYFQNEAQLEKSRLLSDRFSAERPKGSFSTLEIQRTEQGDSAMYLCASSSPSGQGLFFALMNTEAFFGQGTRLTVV.

The gene calls are TRBV12-5 and TRBJ1-2, with 9 nucleotides matching TRBD1. V lost 7 bases to trimming and J lost 0 bases; unmatched junction nucleotides: 9. CDR1 is LGHNT and CDR2 is FRNRAP in the germline V gene. This CDR3 is built from 16 residues. CDR3 in DNA: TGTGCTAGTGCCCTGATACAGGGGGCCCCTAACTATGGCTACACCTTC. Encoded protein: CASALIQGAPNYGYTF.

The rearrangement uses TRBV13 and TRBJ2-7; possible D gene TRBD2, 5 bases. The CDR3 is made up of 13 amino acids. The germline V gene has CDR1 PRHDT and CDR2 FYEKMQ (reference sequence). Trimming removed 1 base from V and 6 bases from J, with 10 bases in between. The CDR3 spells CASSLEGGVEQYF. CDR3 nucleotides: TGTGCCAGCAGCTTAGAAGGAGGCGTCGAGCAGTACTTC. Filled out from reference TRBV13 and TRBJ2-7, the complete variable domain reads AAGVIQSPRHLIKEKRETATLKCYPIPRHDTVYWYQQGPGQDPQFLISFYEKMQSDKGSIPDRFSAQQFSDYHSELNMSSLELGDSALYFCASSLEGGVEQYFGPGTRLTVT.

V and J are TRBV29-1 and TRBJ1-1; D might be TRBD1 (5 bases). Trimming pared 4 bases from V and 0 bases from J, leaving 9 bases between. The CDR3 consists of 13 residues. The germline gives CDR1 SQVTM, CDR2 ANQGSEA. The DNA for the CDR3 is TGCAGCGTTGTGGGACCCCTGAACACTGAAGCTTTCTTT. This gives the protein CSVVGPLNTEAFF.